The count of the clone carrying this T cell receptor (beta chain) is one. Its target is unknown. These data belong to a study of cytomegalovirus exposure and HLA in healthy donors. Across the whole study: Earlier, 150 million to 200 million T cells were analyzed, and around 100 million unique TCR beta sequences were found among them. From HLA-typed donors, an early data release held tens of millions of unique TCRs.

The study, taken as a whole, reports: Available immune exposure information covered CMV serostatus only.

Primers: 60 Vbeta forward and 13 Jbeta reverse. Only in-frame clones appear in the TCRdb table, and some are missing; sequencing was by immunoSEQ multiplex PCR. Found here are around 160,000 clones, roughly 80% of them singletons; the top ten hold 7% to 9.5%. The CDR3 consists of 16 residues. Germline V gene sequence: CDR1 SGHAT, CDR2 FQNNGV. The trim removed 5 bases at V and 5 bases at J, leaving 6 bases unmatched. Sequencing was carried out using PBMCs. This clonotype was sampled from a male donor in good health and CMV-seropositive. This chain links TRBV11-2 with TRBJ2-1, with 13 nucleotides matching TRBD2. The CDR3, as DNA: TGTGCCAGCAGCGAGGCGGGACTAGCGGGAAACAATGAGCAGTTCTTC. Amino acids: CASSEAGLAGNNEQFF.